Listed below are T cell receptor beta chains from one sample, sequenced in a study of T cell responses to AZD1222 COVID-19 vaccine. Generated by immunoSEQ multiplex PCR, the TCRdb table keeps only in-frame clones and is missing some. Here the sample spans around 140,000 clones, roughly 85% being singletons. The starting material was peripheral blood, obtained 28 days after the second dose of the MenACWY control vaccine. These receptors were taken from an adult who received the MenACWY meningococcal vaccine as a control. CDR3s include the opening cysteine and the closing phenylalanine or tryptophan. The D gene is left open where the match is weak. Where a row states a size, it is once, few, many or the class of an expanded clone; other rows omit it.

V gene: TRBV6-5; clone size: .; D gene: TRBD1; J gene: TRBJ1-2; CDR3 protein: CASSLTGGDGYTF; CDR3 DNA: TGTGCCAGCAGTTTGACAGGGGGGGATGGCTACACCTTC
V gene: TRBV5-1; clone size: .; D gene: .; J gene: TRBJ1-1; CDR3 protein: CASSLAGAGNTEAFF; CDR3 DNA: TGCGCCAGCAGCTTGGCAGGGGCCGGGAACACTGAAGCTTTCTTT
V gene: TRBV11-2; clone size: .; D gene: TRBD1; J gene: TRBJ1-2; CDR3 protein: CASSPVRDSYGYTF; CDR3 DNA: TGTGCCAGCAGCCCAGTACGGGACAGCTATGGCTACACCTTC
V gene: TRBV11-2; clone size: .; D gene: .; J gene: TRBJ1-2; CDR3 protein: CASSLGGLVAGYTF; CDR3 DNA: TGTGCCAGCAGCTTAGGAGGGCTCGTGGCTGGCTACACCTTC
V gene: TRBV10-3; clone size: once; D gene: .; J gene: TRBJ2-2; CDR3 protein: CAIMQGGSNTGELFF; CDR3 DNA: TGTGCCATCATGCAGGGCGGTTCGAACACCGGGGAGCTGTTTTTT
V gene: TRBV6-5; clone size: .; D gene: .; J gene: TRBJ2-7; CDR3 protein: CASSFSPGTTYEQYF; CDR3 DNA: TGTGCCAGCAGTTTTTCACCGGGAACTACCTACGAGCAGTACTTC
V gene: TRBV7-6; clone size: .; D gene: .; J gene: TRBJ2-2; CDR3 protein: CASSLAPGAGYGELFF; CDR3 DNA: TGTGCCAGCAGCTTAGCGCCAGGGGCCGGCTACGGGGAGCTGTTTTTT
V gene: TRBV9; clone size: .; D gene: .; J gene: TRBJ2-3; CDR3 protein: CASSVDPSSTDTQYF; CDR3 DNA: TGTGCCAGCAGCGTAGACCCCAGTAGCACAGATACGCAGTATTTT
V gene: TRBV18; clone size: .; D gene: TRBD2; J gene: TRBJ2-2; CDR3 protein: CASSPPLAGGPRELFF; CDR3 DNA: TGTGCCAGCTCACCACCGCTAGCGGGAGGGCCCAGGGAGCTGTTTTTT
V gene: TRBV6-5; clone size: .; D gene: .; J gene: TRBJ1-5; CDR3 protein: CASEAQRNQPQHF; CDR3 DNA: TGTGCCAGCGAGGCCCAACGCAATCAGCCCCAGCATTTT
V gene: TRBV25-1; clone size: .; D gene: .; J gene: TRBJ2-5; CDR3 protein: CASSEYGDGKVPQYF; CDR3 DNA: TGTGCCAGCAGTGAATATGGGGACGGCAAGGTTCCCCAGTACTTC
V gene: TRBV10-3; clone size: once; D gene: TRBD1; J gene: TRBJ1-1; CDR3 protein: CAIREKGGTGASLSVAEAFF; CDR3 DNA: TGTGCCATCAGAGAAAAAGGTGGGACAGGGGCGAGTCTTTCAGTGGCTGAAGCTTTCTTT
V gene: TRBV7-2; clone size: .; D gene: .; J gene: TRBJ2-2; CDR3 protein: CASSFHVNTGELFF; CDR3 DNA: TGTGCCAGCAGCTTCCACGTGAACACCGGGGAGCTGTTTTTT
V gene: TRBV29-1; clone size: .; D gene: .; J gene: TRBJ2-5; CDR3 protein: CSVESRGETQYF; CDR3 DNA: TGCAGCGTTGAAAGCCGGGGAGAGACCCAGTACTTC
V gene: TRBV25-1; clone size: .; D gene: .; J gene: TRBJ1-3; CDR3 protein: CASSGRVSGNTIYF; CDR3 DNA: TGTGCCAGCTCGGGACGGGTCTCTGGAAACACCATATATTTT
V gene: TRBV11-2; clone size: .; D gene: TRBD1; J gene: TRBJ2-5; CDR3 protein: CASSLGPTGEETQYF; CDR3 DNA: TGTGCCAGCAGCTTAGGACCTACAGGGGAAGAGACCCAGTACTTC
V gene: TRBV9; clone size: once; D gene: .; J gene: TRBJ1-2; CDR3 protein: CASSARGSLDYGYTF; CDR3 DNA: TGTGCCAGCAGCGCCCGGGGATCTCTTGACTATGGCTACACCTTC
V gene: TRBV28; clone size: .; D gene: .; J gene: TRBJ1-5; CDR3 protein: CASSSWVQPQHF; CDR3 DNA: TGTGCCAGCAGTTCTTGGGTTCAGCCCCAGCATTTT
V gene: TRBV30; clone size: .; D gene: TRBD2; J gene: TRBJ2-7; CDR3 protein: CAWSVFSSGAYEQYF; CDR3 DNA: TGTGCCTGGAGTGTTTTCAGTAGCGGGGCCTACGAGCAGTACTTC
V gene: TRBV4-2; clone size: .; D gene: TRBD2; J gene: TRBJ2-3; CDR3 protein: CASSAQLERGATDTQYF; CDR3 DNA: TGTGCCAGCAGCGCCCAATTGGAGCGGGGGGCCACAGATACGCAGTATTTT
V gene: TRBV5-1; clone size: .; D gene: TRBD1; J gene: TRBJ1-1; CDR3 protein: CATTAGGMNTEAFF; CDR3 DNA: TGCGCCACTACCGCAGGGGGAATGAACACTGAAGCTTTCTTT
V gene: TRBV11-2; clone size: few; D gene: TRBD1; J gene: TRBJ1-2; CDR3 protein: CASSLTLGQSDGYTF; CDR3 DNA: TGTGCCAGCAGCTTGACCCTGGGACAGTCTGATGGCTACACCTTC
V gene: TRBV4-1; clone size: few; D gene: .; J gene: TRBJ2-7; CDR3 protein: CASSQDQGGVGYEQYF; CDR3 DNA: TGCGCCAGCAGCCAAGATCAAGGGGGGGTTGGCTACGAGCAGTACTTC
V gene: TRBV5-1; clone size: .; D gene: .; J gene: TRBJ1-4; CDR3 protein: CASSVPIGGGEKLFF; CDR3 DNA: TGCGCCAGCAGCGTCCCTATAGGGGGAGGCGAAAAACTGTTTTTT
V gene: TRBV5-5; clone size: .; D gene: .; J gene: TRBJ1-5; CDR3 protein: CASSFGVSSYNQPQHF; CDR3 DNA: TGTGCCAGCAGCTTTGGCGTATCAAGTTACAATCAGCCCCAGCATTTT
V gene: TRBV19; clone size: .; D gene: TRBD1; J gene: TRBJ1-5; CDR3 protein: CASSMEGARNQPQHF; CDR3 DNA: TGTGCCAGTAGTATGGAGGGGGCGCGGAATCAGCCCCAGCATTTT
V gene: TRBV6-4; clone size: .; D gene: .; J gene: TRBJ1-2; CDR3 protein: CASSDSRHHTGDHTF; CDR3 DNA: TGTGCCAGCAGTGACTCGCGACACCATACGGGAGACCACACCTTC
V gene: TRBV7-2; clone size: .; D gene: TRBD1; J gene: TRBJ1-1; CDR3 protein: CASLGGQLTEAFF; CDR3 DNA: TGTGCCAGCTTAGGGGGACAGCTCACTGAAGCTTTCTTT
V gene: TRBV4-2; clone size: .; D gene: .; J gene: TRBJ1-1; CDR3 protein: CASSQEGMNTEAFF; CDR3 DNA: TGTGCCAGCAGCCAAGAAGGTATGAACACTGAAGCTTTCTTT
V gene: TRBV27; clone size: .; D gene: TRBD1; J gene: TRBJ1-5; CDR3 protein: CASSLGTVRRHF; CDR3 DNA: TGTGCCAGCAGTTTGGGGACAGTTCGCAGGCATTTT
V gene: TRBV18; clone size: .; D gene: .; J gene: TRBJ1-2; CDR3 protein: CASSPDDRNGYTF; CDR3 DNA: TGTGCCAGCTCACCAGATGATAGGAATGGCTACACCTTC
V gene: TRBV5-4; clone size: .; D gene: TRBD2; J gene: TRBJ2-2; CDR3 protein: CASSLYPLAGNTGELFF; CDR3 DNA: TGTGCCAGCAGCTTGTACCCTCTAGCGGGGAACACCGGGGAGCTGTTTTTT
V gene: TRBV19; clone size: .; D gene: .; J gene: TRBJ2-1; CDR3 protein: CASRPVERTEQFF; CDR3 DNA: TGTGCCAGTAGGCCCGTGGAGCGTACCGAGCAGTTCTTC
V gene: TRBV29-1; clone size: .; D gene: .; J gene: TRBJ1-1; CDR3 protein: CSVEDRATGAFF; CDR3 DNA: TGCAGCGTTGAAGATCGGGCGACGGGGGCTTTCTTT
V gene: TRBV9; clone size: .; D gene: TRBD1; J gene: TRBJ1-2; CDR3 protein: CASSVGAGGTYGYTF; CDR3 DNA: TGTGCCAGCAGCGTAGGCGCAGGGGGCACCTATGGCTACACCTTC
V gene: TRBV19; clone size: .; D gene: .; J gene: TRBJ1-5; CDR3 protein: CASSGREDFYSNQPQHF; CDR3 DNA: TGTGCCAGTAGTGGGCGGGAAGACTTTTATAGCAATCAGCCCCAGCATTTT
V gene: TRBV6-5; clone size: once; D gene: .; J gene: TRBJ1-4; CDR3 protein: CASKTDNEKLFF; CDR3 DNA: TGTGCCAGCAAGACAGATAATGAAAAACTGTTTTTT
V gene: TRBV5-1; clone size: .; D gene: TRBD2; J gene: TRBJ2-5; CDR3 protein: CASSLEGTSGETQYF; CDR3 DNA: TGCGCCAGCAGCTTGGAGGGGACTAGCGGGGAGACCCAGTACTTC
V gene: TRBV4-3; clone size: .; D gene: .; J gene: TRBJ1-3; CDR3 protein: CASSQDPEGGNTIYF; CDR3 DNA: TGCGCCAGCAGCCAAGACCCGGAGGGAGGAAACACCATATATTTT
V gene: TRBV11-3; clone size: .; D gene: TRBD2; J gene: TRBJ2-3; CDR3 protein: CASSLGTSGSTDTQYF; CDR3 DNA: TGTGCCAGCAGCCTAGGGACTAGCGGGAGCACAGATACGCAGTATTTT